This TCR beta chain was identified during a study of response to subunit inactivated influenza vaccine. In its sample, this clonotype was seen many times. In germline, CDR1 is MDHEN, CDR2 SYDVKM. Deletions cut 4 bases from V and 5 bases from J, with 9 bases between. The CDR3 has 13 amino acids. TCRdb re-analysed the RT-PCR reads in MiXCR, keeping a single row per CDR3 protein. The sample has fewer than 400,000 distinct CDR3 sequences; 21% are singletons. V gene TRBV28 combines with J gene TRBJ1-5; D gene ambiguous. This sequence originates from a man between 50 and 75 years old who received an inactivated influenza vaccine. Source: PBMCs from blood, taken approximately 20 months after vaccination. The CDR3 is CASSWRSYQPQHF. The CDR3 DNA sequence: TGTGCCAGCAGTTGGAGGTCCTATCAGCCCCAGCATTTT.